This T cell receptor (beta chain) derives from a study of blood T cell repertoires in COVID-19. Study summary: From the United States, Italy and Spain came samples of acute and convalescent COVID-19.

The CDR3 has 12 amino acids. With 0 bases removed from V and 4 bases from J, the gap between germline ends came to 6 bases. Germline V lookup: CDR1 SQVTM, CDR2 ANQGSEA. Data came from immunoSEQ multiplex PCR; TCRdb stores just in-frame clones and leaves some out. The data contain about 190,000 clones, roughly four fifths of them singletons. This sequence joins TRBV29-1 and TRBJ1-2; no reliable D call. This receptor was taken from a woman aged 40 to 50 with acute or convalescent COVID-19. Sequenced input: peripheral blood. In DNA, the CDR3 is TGCAGCGTTGAAGATAACAGCTATGGCTACACCTTC. This sequence encodes CSVEDNSYGYTF. The full variable domain, in which reference TRBV29-1 and TRBJ1-2 provide the parts outside the CDR3, is SAVISQKPSRDICQRGTSLTIQCQVDSQVTMMFWYRQQPGQSLTLIATANQGSEATYESGFVIDKFPISRPNLTFSTLTVSNMSPEDSSIYLCSVEDNSYGYTFGSGTRLTVV.